The rows below give T cell receptor beta chains drawn from one sample of a study of T cell repertoires in cytomegalovirus infection. TCRdb redid the calling of the reads with MiXCR, one entry per CDR3 protein. This sample has under 200,000 distinct CDR3 sequences, with about 22% found just once. These receptors' antigens are unknown. This sample comprised CD8+ T cells from cultured PBMCs, obtained from culture after CMV antigen stimulation. Source of these receptors: a human donor in good health (CMV status not recorded). Some clones in this sample may be carry-over from other donors' samples. The CDR3 runs from the conserved cysteine through the conserved F or W. The order of the fields is J gene, D gene, V gene, clone size, CDR3 length, CDR3 protein, CDR3 DNA. D genes are given only for firm matches. Size is omitted from some rows. Given values are once, few, many or a class for expanded clones.

TRBJ2-5	TRBD2	TRBV7-2	NA	17	CASSEGWRGGLSETQYF	TGTGCCAGCAGCGAGGGGTGGCGGGGGGGCCTTTCAGAGACCCAGTACTTC
TRBJ2-4	NA	TRBV27	NA	14	CASSARLAKNIQYF	TGTGCCAGCAGTGCCAGACTAGCCAAAAACATTCAGTACTTC
TRBJ2-7	NA	TRBV7-2	few	15	CASSPGVAFGHEQYF	TGTGCCAGCAGCCCCGGGGTAGCTTTTGGCCACGAGCAGTACTTC
TRBJ2-3	TRBD1	TRBV11-2	NA	16	CASSLRDSSLADTQYF	TGTGCCAGCAGCCTACGGGACAGTTCTTTAGCAGATACGCAGTATTTT
TRBJ1-5	NA	TRBV7-8	few	15	CASSLMGGSNQPQHF	TGTGCCAGCAGCTTAATGGGGGGAAGCAATCAGCCCCAGCATTTT
TRBJ2-1	TRBD1	TRBV5-6	NA	12	CASTGDRGDQFF	TGTGCCAGCACCGGGGACAGGGGAGACCAGTTCTTC
TRBJ2-1	NA	TRBV4-3	NA	16	CASSRDPGLPYNEQFF	TGCGCCAGCAGCCGAGATCCGGGACTGCCCTACAATGAGCAGTTCTTC
TRBJ1-2	NA	TRBV27	few	14	CASSLSIGVYGYTF	TGTGCCAGCAGTCTTTCGATAGGAGTGTATGGCTACACCTTC
TRBJ1-1	NA	TRBV12-3/TRBV12-4	NA	14	CASSLGGTRTEAFF	TGTGCCAGCAGTTTAGGGGGGACCCGCACTGAAGCTTTCTTT
TRBJ2-1	TRBD1	TRBV7-6	NA	17	CASSTIKGQGADNEQFF	TGTGCCAGCAGCACCATCAAGGGACAGGGGGCTGACAATGAGCAGTTCTTC
TRBJ1-2	NA	TRBV7-9	few	14	CASSLDGGDYGYTF	TGTGCCAGCAGCTTAGACGGAGGGGACTATGGCTACACCTTC
TRBJ2-5	NA	TRBV7-2	NA	16	CASSLALVGYQETQYF	TGTGCCAGCAGCTTAGCCCTAGTCGGGTACCAAGAGACCCAGTACTTC
TRBJ1-1	NA	TRBV7-2	few	12	CASSAGVTEAFF	TGTGCCAGCAGCGCAGGGGTCACTGAAGCTTTCTTT
TRBJ2-7	TRBD2	TRBV6-1	NA	13	CAIQPSGPYEQYF	TGTGCCATCCAACCTAGCGGCCCCTACGAGCAGTACTTC
TRBJ1-1	NA	TRBV4-1	once	15	CASSQDPPSHTEAFF	TGCGCCAGCAGCCAAGACCCACCCAGCCACACTGAAGCTTTCTTT
TRBJ1-6	TRBD1	TRBV7-9	few	15	CASSPSTGFYSPLHF	TGTGCCAGCAGCCCGTCGACAGGGTTTTATTCACCCCTCCACTTT
TRBJ2-7	NA	TRBV4-3	few	13	CASSQELYYEQYF	TGCGCCAGCAGCCAGGAACTTTACTACGAGCAGTACTTC
TRBJ2-7	TRBD1	TRBV4-3	NA	15	CASSHGQGVSYEQYF	TGCGCCAGCAGCCATGGACAGGGGGTCTCCTACGAGCAGTACTTC
TRBJ1-5	NA	TRBV6-1	many	18	CASSDPRSGEGRHQPQHF	TGTGCCAGCAGTGACCCCAGATCGGGGGAAGGGAGACATCAGCCCCAGCATTTT
TRBJ1-5	NA	TRBV7-8	few	12	CASSLLYQPQHF	TGTGCCAGCAGCTTACTATATCAGCCCCAGCATTTT
TRBJ2-6	NA	TRBV6-5	NA	16	CASSYSSVAGANVLTF	TGTGCCAGCAGTTACTCTTCCGTAGCGGGGGCCAACGTCCTGACTTTC
TRBJ2-7	NA	TRBV7-9	few	11	CASSLGVDQYF	TGTGCCAGCAGCTTAGGGGTGGACCAGTACTTC
TRBJ2-2	NA	TRBV6-2/TRBV6-3	NA	15	CASTPKGWGTGELFF	TGTGCCAGCACCCCCAAGGGGTGGGGCACCGGGGAGCTGTTTTTT
TRBJ1-2	NA	TRBV12-3/TRBV12-4	few	15	CASSLRAPGSYGYTF	TGTGCCAGCAGTCTCCGGGCCCCAGGGAGCTATGGCTACACCTTC
TRBJ1-6	TRBD1	TRBV5-5	few	16	CASSLKMGQGNSPLHF	TGTGCCAGCAGCTTGAAAATGGGACAGGGCAATTCACCCCTCCACTTT
TRBJ1-2	NA	TRBV27	NA	14	CASSLSGGFQGYTF	TGTGCCAGCAGTTTATCGGGAGGGTTCCAGGGCTACACCTTC
TRBJ2-5	NA	TRBV7-8	few	17	CASSSPTGYSVQETQYF	TGTGCCAGCAGCTCGCCTACCGGTTATAGCGTTCAAGAGACCCAGTACTTC
TRBJ1-2	NA	TRBV4-3	many	20	CASSQDQVLAAEGGNYGYTF	TGCGCCAGCAGCCAAGATCAGGTGTTAGCCGCGGAGGGTGGGAACTATGGCTACACCTTC
TRBJ2-7	NA	TRBV6-2/TRBV6-3	NA	13	CASKKESSYEQYF	TGTGCCAGCAAGAAGGAAAGCTCCTACGAGCAGTACTTC
TRBJ1-2	NA	TRBV4-1	NA	16	CASSQPRQANDYGYTF	TGCGCCAGCAGCCAACCTCGACAGGCTAACGACTATGGCTACACCTTC
TRBJ2-3	NA	TRBV9	few	15	CASSPIGEYTDTQYF	TGTGCCAGCAGTCCAATCGGGGAATACACAGATACGCAGTATTTT
TRBJ2-1	NA	TRBV11-3	NA	15	CASSGGGESRNEQFF	TGTGCCAGCAGCGGGGGCGGGGAGAGTAGGAATGAGCAGTTCTTC
TRBJ1-4	NA	TRBV7-9	few	14	CASSTLGHDEKLFF	TGTGCCAGCAGCACCCTGGGACACGATGAAAAACTGTTTTTT
TRBJ1-1	NA	TRBV7-9	few	14	CASSLASEGIEAFF	TGTGCCAGCAGCTTAGCATCGGAGGGTATTGAAGCTTTCTTT
TRBJ1-2	TRBD1	TRBV29-1	few	13	CSVATGKDYGYTF	TGCAGCGTGGCGACAGGGAAGGACTATGGCTACACCTTC
TRBJ2-3	TRBD2	TRBV12-3/TRBV12-4	many	15	CASSWTSGNTDTQYF	TGTGCCAGCAGTTGGACTAGCGGGAACACAGATACGCAGTATTTT